These 24 T cell receptor beta chains originate from one sample sequenced in a study of T cells in Graves' hyperthyroidism and ophthalmopathy. TCR beta CDR3 region amplification was performed from RNA transcripts. During a first-round RT-PCR of the TCR CDR3, the HTBI primer set was used. TCRdb reprocessed the multiplex PCR reads with MiXCR, giving one entry per CDR3 protein. The sample lists 750,000 to 900,000 distinct CDR3 sequences, approximately 40% seen once, with 8.9% in the top ten. The material sequenced was blood. All receptors come from a man younger than 30 with Graves' hyperthyroidism.

This clonotype was picked up a small number of times. This rearrangement joins TRBV7-9 to TRBJ2-7; the match to TRBD2 covers 8 bases. V was pared by 0 bases and J by 4 bases, with 14 bases of the junction left unmatched. The CDR3 consists of 18 residues. The germline gives CDR1 SEHNR, CDR2 FQNEAQ (reference sequence). The CDR3 region has the DNA TGTGCCAGCAGCTTAGCCTTCGGTCGGGAGGGCCGTAGGTACGAGCAGTACTTC. This translates into CASSLAFGREGRRYEQYF.

The rearrangement uses TRBV5-1 and TRBJ2-7, with 7 bases matching TRBD2. The V and J ends lost 1 base and 7 bases, in that order; junction bases with no gene match: 8. The length of the CDR3 is 14 residues. Germline lookup yields CDR1 SGHRS and CDR2 YFSETQ. CDR3 in amino acids: CASSLRVGGREQYF. The CDR3 coding sequence is TGCGCCAGCAGCTTGCGGGTGGGCGGGAGAGAGCAGTACTTC.

The sample holds a few counts of this clonotype. A clone one base away is much larger, so this may be a read error. The chain has TRBV19 and TRBJ2-7, with D uncertain. The CDR3 covers 14 residues. Germline V gene data show CDR1 as LNHDA and CDR2 as SQIVND (reference sequence). The chain's CDR3 is CASSDPDQAYGQYF. The CDR3 bases are TGTGCCAGCAGCGACCCGGACCAGGCCTACGGGCAGTACTTC.

This clonotype was seen repeatedly, ten times or more. The gene calls are TRBV2 and TRBJ2-2, with TRBD1 matching 12 bases. The CDR3 is 15 residues long. Germline CDR1 and CDR2: SNHLY and FYNNEI. V trimming: 6 bases; J trimming: 7 bases; junction bases outside the gene matches: 6. The CDR3 bases are TGTGCCAGCAGGGGGGACAGGGGGCGCGTCGGGGAGCTGTTTTTT. Its translation is CASRGDRGRVGELFF.

The chain carries TRBV12-5 and TRBJ1-5, with D possibly TRBD1 on 5 matching bases. CDR3 length: 15 amino acids. Trimming took 6 bases from V and 0 from J, leaving 12 bases between them. Germline V gene lookup returns CDR1 LGHNT and CDR2 FRNRAP. CDR3 in amino acids: CASGGAIYSNQPQHF. DNA of the CDR3: TGTGCTAGTGGAGGGGCCATTTATAGCAATCAGCCCCAGCATTTT.

Concerning this clonotype itself: This may arise from a read error, as a much more abundant clone is one base away. The rearrangement uses TRBV9 and TRBJ2-2; the D is unclear. Germline CDR1 is SGDLS and CDR2 is YYNGEE. CDR3 length: 15 amino acids. V lost 0 bases and J lost 6, with 12 bases in between. CDR3 bases: TGTGCCAGCAGCGTAGCGTACGGAAGCTCCGGGGAGCTGTTTTTT. It specifies CASSVAYGSSGELFF. The full variable domain, completed using reference TRBV9 and TRBJ2-2, is DSGVTQTPKHLITATGQRVTLRCSPRSGDLSVYWYQQSLDQGLQFLIQYYNGEERAKGNILERFSAQQFPDLHSELNLSSLELGDSALYFCASSVAYGSSGELFFGEGSRLTVL.

The chain uses TRBV2 and TRBJ2-3, with 10 bases fitting TRBD2. The CDR3 runs to 18 residues. The ends lost 5 bases at V and 0 bases at J; junction bases unmatched: 11. Germline V gene sequence: CDR1 SNHLY, CDR2 FYNNEI. CDR3 sequence: CASSNLPHSGRSTDTQYF. In DNA, the CDR3 is TGTGCCAGCAGTAACCTCCCCCATAGCGGGAGGAGCACAGATACGCAGTATTTT. The full variable domain, with the rest looked up from reference TRBV2 and TRBJ2-3, is EPEVTQTPSHQVTQMGQEVILRCVPISNHLYFYWYRQILGQKVEFLVSFYNNEISEKSEIFDDQFSVERPDGSNFTLKIRSTKLEDSAMYFCASSNLPHSGRSTDTQYFGPGTRLTVL.

This clonotype has ten or more counts. This chain links TRBV12-3 or TRBV12-4 with TRBJ2-7; D ambiguous. V was cut by 4 bases and J by 5 bases, with 12 bases left in between. The CDR3 runs to 13 residues. As DNA, the CDR3 is TGTGCCAGCAGTTCGAAGGGCGTCAACGAGCAGTACTTC. It codes for CASSSKGVNEQYF.

This clonotype has just a few counts. The chain employs TRBV20-1 and TRBJ2-7, with TRBD2 matching over 10 bases. Trimming removed 6 bases from V and 4 bases from J; junction bases left unmatched: 12. Germline loops: CDR1 DFQATT, CDR2 SNEGSKA (reference sequence). The CDR3 extends over 15 amino acids. The CDR3 here is CSAEGSGRLEYEQYF. The DNA of the CDR3 is TGCAGTGCCGAGGGTAGCGGGAGGCTAGAGTACGAGCAGTACTTC.

In regard to this clonotype: A clone one base away is much larger, so this may be a read error. No conserved phenylalanine or tryptophan is present at the end of the CDR3, so a read error is the likely explanation. V is TRBV9 and J is TRBJ2-5, with D possibly matching TRBD2 (5 bases). The CDR3 runs 12 residues. Trimming stripped 3 bases from V and 7 bases from J, with 10 bases between. Germline V gives CDR1 SGDLS, CDR2 YYNGEE. This CDR3 reads CASSADRGTQYL. In DNA form, the CDR3 reads TGTGCCAGCAGCGCCGATCGGGGGACCCAGTACCTC.

The rearrangement links TRBV2 to TRBJ2-5, with D tentatively TRBD2 (7 bases). The CDR3 spans 16 residues. Looked up from germline, CDR1 is SNHLY and CDR2 is FYNNEI. The V end was cut by 6 bases, the J end by 0 bases, with 17 bases between. This CDR3 reads CASSLSRGANQETQYF. CDR3 DNA: TGTGCCAGCAGCTTGAGCCGGGGGGCTAACCAAGAGACCCAGTACTTC.

This clonotype has at least ten counts. A junction end diverges from the germline sequence, so it may reflect a read error. The chain joins TRBV9 to TRBJ1-2; D gene ambiguous. The CDR3 has 12 residues. Germline V gene lookup returns CDR1 SGDLS and CDR2 YYNGEE. In DNA form, the CDR3 reads TGCGCCAGCAGCGCCTCTAACTATGGCTACACCTTC. This sequence encodes CASSASNYGYTF.

The gene calls are TRBV7-1 and TRBJ2-5, with TRBD2 identical over 10 bases. TRBV7-1 is labeled an ORF, and its function is uncertain. V shed 11 bases and J 4 bases; nucleotides not matched to a gene: 7. This CDR3 comprises 13 residues. CDR3 in DNA: TGTGCCTCCGGGCTAGCGGGAGCAGAGACCCAGTACTTC. Protein sequence: CASGLAGAETQYF.

This clonotype was seen a handful of times. V gene TRBV5-8 combines with J gene TRBJ1-4, with D possibly matching TRBD1 (6 bases). Trimming pared 2 bases from V and 3 bases from J, leaving 11 bases between. CDR3 size: 15 residues. Germline loops: CDR1 SGHTS, CDR2 YDEGEE. CDR3 in DNA: TGTGCCAGCAGCTTCGGGGGCAGGTCTAATGAAAAACTGTTTTTT. Amino acid sequence: CASSFGGRSNEKLFF.

Of note for this clonotype: Relative to the germline gene, one junction end is altered; a read error may explain this. The V gene is TRBV15, the J gene TRBJ2-5; D call uncertain. The CDR3 totals 14 residues. In germline, CDR1 is LNHNV, CDR2 YYDKDF (reference sequence). The CDR3 loop is CAASSVDQQETQYF. The CDR3 bases are TGTGCCGCCAGCAGCGTGGACCAGCAAGAGACCCAGTACTTC.

CDR3 nucleotides: TGTGCCAGCAGTGCTATTCGGACAGATAGCAATCAGCCCCAGCATTTT. Encoded protein: CASSAIRTDSNQPQHF. V and J are TRBV25-1 and TRBJ1-5, with D tentatively TRBD1 (6 bases). The germline gives CDR1 MGHDK, CDR2 SYGVNS. V was pared by 4 bases and J by 0 bases, with 13 bases between. The CDR3 runs 16 residues. Full variable domain (outside the CDR3, taken from reference TRBV25-1 and TRBJ1-5): EADIYQTPRYLVIGTGKKITLECSQTMGHDKMYWYQQDPGMELHLIHYSYGVNSTEKGDLSSESTVSRIRTEHFPLTLESARPSHTSQYLCASSAIRTDSNQPQHFGDGTRLSIL.

As for this clonotype: A much more abundant neighbour one base away suggests this may be a read error. The V call is TRBV20-1, the J call TRBJ2-7; a weak D match, TRBD2 (5 bases). This CDR3 has 14 residues. The germline CDR1 and CDR2 sequences are DFQATT and SNEGSKA (reference sequence). With 1 base removed from V and 3 bases from J, the gap between germline ends came to 13 bases. DNA for the CDR3: TGCAGTGCTAGAGCGGGAATTACTCGCTACGAGCAGTACTTC. Protein sequence: CSARAGITRYEQYF.

This sequence joins TRBV19 and TRBJ2-5, with 7 positions matching TRBD1. The length of the CDR3 is 14 residues. Germline CDR1 LNHDA, CDR2 SQIVND (reference sequence). V trimming: 9 bases; J trimming: 4 bases; junction bases outside the gene matches: 11. CDR3 sequence (DNA): TGTGCCAGCAGTCGTTCCGGGACAGCAGAGACCCAGTACTTC. This translates into CASSRSGTAETQYF.

The sample holds many counts of this clonotype. The genes are TRBV9 and TRBJ1-5, with D possibly matching TRBD1 (5 bases). The CDR3 consists of 15 residues. V dropped 0 bases and J dropped 9 bases, with 16 bases sitting between them. CDR1 is SGDLS and CDR2 is YYNGEE in the germline V gene. The CDR3 sequence is CASSVGDDLSWPQHF. CDR3 coding DNA: TGTGCCAGCAGCGTAGGGGACGATCTGTCCTGGCCCCAGCATTTT. Full variable domain (remainder filled in from reference TRBV9 and TRBJ1-5): DSGVTQTPKHLITATGQRVTLRCSPRSGDLSVYWYQQSLDQGLQFLIQYYNGEERAKGNILERFSAQQFPDLHSELNLSSLELGDSALYFCASSVGDDLSWPQHFGDGTRLSIL.

This chain links TRBV15 with TRBJ2-2, with TRBD2 as a possible D gene (5 bases). V dropped 8 bases and J dropped 1 base, with 8 bases sitting between them. The CDR3 totals 13 residues. Germline CDR1 is LNHNV and CDR2 is YYDKDF (reference sequence). Here the CDR3 reads CATPSGNTGELFF. For the CDR3, the DNA is TGTGCCACCCCGAGCGGGAACACCGGGGAGCTGTTTTTT.

The genes are TRBV11-1 and TRBJ1-6; 9 nucleotides line up with TRBD1. Germline-derived CDR1 and CDR2 are SGHAT and FQDESV (reference sequence). The V segment lost 5 bases and the J segment 6 bases; nucleotides outside the gene matches: 5. This CDR3 has 15 residues. CDR3: CASSAGQGSNSPLHF. For the CDR3, the DNA is TGTGCCAGCAGCGCCGGACAGGGGTCTAATTCACCCCTCCACTTT.

Ten or more counts support this clonotype. This sequence joins TRBV9 and TRBJ2-2; 12 bases are shared with TRBD2. The CDR3 is 15 residues long. Germline V lookup: CDR1 SGDLS, CDR2 YYNGEE. V gave up 2 bases and J gave up 5 bases; unmatched junction bases: 1. CDR3 amino acids: CASSVGLAGTGELFF. CDR3 nucleotide sequence: TGTGCCAGCAGCGTGGGACTAGCGGGTACCGGGGAGCTGTTTTTT.

This clonotype was found many times. The chain links TRBV7-3 to TRBJ1-1; 8 positions agree with TRBD1. V was pared by 5 bases and J by 1 base, with 3 bases of the junction left unmatched. This CDR3 is built from 14 residues. Germline CDR1 SGHTA, CDR2 FQGTGA. This CDR3 reads CASSNGQGNTEAFF. The DNA of the CDR3 is TGTGCCAGCAGCAACGGACAGGGGAACACTGAAGCTTTCTTT.

The J gene is TRBJ1-1, the V gene TRBV6-9; a possible D gene is TRBD1 (5 bases). The CDR3 sequence is 11 residues long. Germline assignment: CDR1 MNHGY and CDR2 SVAAGI. V was pared by 6 bases and J by 7 bases, with 9 bases between. The CDR3 sequence: CASRGRVEAFF. Here the CDR3 DNA reads TGTGCCAGCAGGGGCAGGGTTGAAGCTTTCTTT.